The 30 T cell receptor beta chains below were found in one sample sequenced in a study of blood T cells in healthy people across ages (dated by TCRdb to between 2014 and 2017). To prepare the library, 5' RACE was applied. The sequencer was an Illumina HiSeq 2500. A second roughly 7 to 12 cycle PCR used a sample-barcoded 5' primer and a J-beta primer mix. TCRdb handled the public reads itself, with Q25 trimming in fastp and clone calling in MiXCR, and kept productive beta chains. Identical CDR3 proteins give one entry, which carries the most common genes and DNA. The table for this sample lists some 1 million distinct CDR3 sequences; less than 50% of them were counted only once. The ten most abundant clones make up approximately 19% of the sample. Specimen: blood. These receptor sequences come from a woman aged 55-69 years in good health.

Notes on this clonotype: A much larger clone sits a single nucleotide away, making a read error possible. J is TRBJ2-1 and V is TRBV20-1; TRBD2 agrees at 10 bases. The J call may be faulty, since TRBJ2-7 better matches the DNA end. Germline V lookup: CDR1 DFQATT, CDR2 SNEGSKA (reference sequence). The CDR3 contains 17 residues. The CDR3 DNA follows: TGCAGTGCTCCCCACCGACTAGCGGGTAAATCCTACAATGAGCAGTACTTC. Protein sequence: CSAPHRLAGKSYNEQYF.

The chain recombines TRBV7-2 with TRBJ1-5; 8 nucleotides align to TRBD1. The CDR3 covers 18 residues. The ends lost 5 bases at V and 4 bases at J; junction bases unmatched: 16. Germline V gene data show CDR1 as SGHTA and CDR2 as FQGNSA. CDR3 in amino acids: CASSRGQGYVNGNQPQHF. The DNA of the CDR3 is TGTGCCAGCAGCCGAGGACAGGGCTATGTTAACGGGAATCAGCCCCAGCATTTT.

This chain connects TRBV28 to TRBJ2-7; D remains ambiguous. This CDR3 region has 10 residues. The germline gives CDR1 MDHEN, CDR2 SYDVKM. Trimming pared 7 bases from V and 6 bases from J, leaving 7 bases between. CDR3 bases: TGTGCCAGCATAGGTATCGAGCAGTACTTC. Translated: CASIGIEQYF.

The V call is TRBV6-6, the J call TRBJ2-1; 8 bases align to TRBD2. The V gene end was trimmed by 2 bases and the J gene end by 8 bases; junction bases not matched to a gene: 11. Germline V gene data show CDR1 as MNHNY and CDR2 as SVGAGI (reference sequence). The CDR3 is 16 amino acids. The CDR3 bases are TGTGCCAGCAGTTACGGGGTGGGACTAGTCTCAGATGAGCAGTTCTTC. Its translation is CASSYGVGLVSDEQFF.

The V call is TRBV28, the J call TRBJ1-6, with no clear D. Germline CDR1 MDHEN, CDR2 SYDVKM. Deletions cut 2 bases from V and 7 bases from J, with 12 bases between. The CDR3 has 15 amino acids. CDR3: CASSLAAGDNSPLHF. DNA for the CDR3: TGTGCCAGCAGTTTAGCCGCGGGAGACAATTCACCCCTCCACTTT.

The CDR3 region is CASSTGGSTNTGELFF. CDR3 nucleotide sequence: TGTGCCAGCAGCACCGGTGGAAGTACGAACACCGGGGAGCTGTTTTTT. The chain is built from TRBV9 and TRBJ2-2; D is unresolved. The CDR3 is made up of 16 amino acids. V dropped 4 bases and J dropped 0 bases, with 13 bases sitting between them. CDR1 is SGDLS, CDR2 YYNGEE, per germline. The variable domain in full, completed from reference TRBV9 and TRBJ2-2, reads DSGVTQTPKHLITATGQRVTLRCSPRSGDLSVYWYQQSLDQGLQFLIQYYNGEERAKGNILERFSAQQFPDLHSELNLSSLELGDSALYFCASSTGGSTNTGELFFGEGSRLTVL.

The chain carries TRBV6-6 and TRBJ2-3; the D is unclear. Germline V gene sequence: CDR1 MNHNY, CDR2 SVGAGI (reference sequence). This CDR3 has 15 residues. Trimming removed 3 bases from V and 0 bases from J, with 10 bases in between. CDR3 nucleotide sequence: TGTGCCAGCAGTTATCATGACTCGAGCACAGATACGCAGTATTTT. Encoded protein: CASSYHDSSTDTQYF.

This clonotype showed up just a few times. The chain has TRBV20-1 and TRBJ2-1, with TRBD2 matching 16 bases. The J call could be wrong; TRBJ2-7 is a better fit for the DNA end. CDR3 length: 21 residues. CDR1 is DFQATT, CDR2 SNEGSKA, per germline (reference sequence). As DNA, the CDR3 is TGCAGTGCTAGTCTCTCAAGAGGGACTAGCGGGAGGGGGAGCTCCTACAATGAGCAGTACTTC. It yields the protein CSASLSRGTSGRGSSYNEQYF.

V and J are TRBV6-5 and TRBJ2-4; D may be TRBD2 (6 bases). The J call is uncertain, as TRBJ2-7 better fits the DNA end. The CDR3 contains 15 residues. Germline-derived CDR1 and CDR2 are MNHEY and SVGAGI. CDR3 sequence (DNA): TGTGCCAGCAGTTATAGCCAGCGGGTAACCTACGAGCAGTACTTC. This encodes CASSYSQRVTYEQYF.

The chain combines TRBV5-1 with TRBJ2-1; 9 bases are shared with TRBD2. CDR3 length: 15 residues. CDR1 is SGHRS, CDR2 YFSETQ, per germline. The J segment lost 0 bases and the V segment lost 7 bases, leaving 5 bases of the junction unmatched. The CDR3 DNA reads as TGCGCCAGCCGCCCGGGACTAGCCTCCTACAATGAGCAGTTCTTC. This translates into CASRPGLASYNEQFF.

A word on this clonotype: Being one base from a much bigger clone, this may be a read error. This rearrangement joins TRBV29-1 to TRBJ2-7; a weak D match, TRBD2 (6 bases). CDR1 SQVTM and CDR2 ANQGSEA come from the germline V gene. V was pared by 3 bases and J by 0 bases, with 12 bases between. The CDR3 extends over 14 amino acids. The CDR3 loop reads CSVDVAGSSYEQYF. In DNA form, the CDR3 reads TGCAGCGTTGACGTCGCGGGAAGCTCCTACGAGCAGTACTTC.

This clonotype was seen many times. This rearrangement joins TRBV7-2 to TRBJ2-7; 7 bases are a match to TRBD1. V trimming: 5 bases; J trimming: 4 bases; junction bases outside the gene matches: 11. Germline assignment: CDR1 SGHTA and CDR2 FQGNSA. This CDR3 comprises 15 residues. The CDR3 DNA follows: TGTGCCAGCAGCGGGAGTGTGGGACAGCATTACGAGCAGTACTTC. This translates into CASSGSVGQHYEQYF.

The V call is TRBV20-1, the J call TRBJ1-5; D remains unclear. The V end was cut by 6 bases, the J end by 4 bases, with 10 bases between. CDR3 length: 12 amino acids. Germline CDR1 DFQATT, CDR2 SNEGSKA (reference sequence). The CDR3 here is CSAKETNQPQHF. CDR3 nucleotides: TGCAGTGCCAAAGAAACGAATCAGCCCCAGCATTTT.

This clonotype has a handful of counts. The rearrangement joins TRBV11-2 to TRBJ2-3, with 9 bases that match TRBD1. The CDR3 has 19 amino acids. From germline, CDR1 is SGHAT and CDR2 FQNNGV. The ends lost 1 base at V and 2 bases at J; junction bases unmatched: 13. Here the CDR3 DNA reads TGTGCCAGCAGCTTAGTTCCGGGACAGGGAAACGAATTCACAGATACGCAGTATTTT. Amino acids: CASSLVPGQGNEFTDTQYF.

The sample holds a few counts of this clonotype. The chain carries TRBV7-6 and TRBJ2-5; 11 bases align to TRBD2. The J call is uncertain, as TRBJ2-7 better fits the DNA end. The length of the CDR3 is 16 residues. Germline CDR1 is SGHVS and CDR2 is FNYEAQ. The CDR3 protein is CASSLVRLAGGNEQYF. The DNA for the CDR3 is TGTGCCAGCAGCTTAGTGCGCCTAGCGGGAGGAAACGAGCAGTACTTC.

The rearrangement joins TRBV7-9 to TRBJ1-6, with D hard to call. The germline gives CDR1 SEHNR, CDR2 FQNEAQ (reference sequence). The V and J ends lost 5 bases and 8 bases respectively, with 13 bases between them. The CDR3 spans 14 residues. CDR3 in DNA: TGTGCCAGCAGCGTAGGGCAGTTGGATTCACCCCTCCACTTT. It specifies CASSVGQLDSPLHF.

This clonotype has a handful of counts. V gene TRBV14 combines with J gene TRBJ2-1; possibly TRBD2 for D (5 bases). This CDR3 comprises 16 residues. Trimming shortened V by 1 base and J by 0 bases, and 10 bases separated the two germline ends. CDR1 is SGHDN, CDR2 FVKESK, per germline. Written as DNA, the CDR3 is TGTGCCAGCAGCCAAGGGACTCCGAGCTCCTACAATGAGCAGTTCTTC. Translation: CASSQGTPSSYNEQFF.

J is TRBJ2-3 and V is TRBV10-1, with TRBD2 matching over 7 bases. This CDR3 comprises 17 residues. V lost 2 bases, J lost 1 base, and 9 bases stayed unmatched. Germline-derived CDR1 and CDR2 are WNHNN and SYGVQD (reference sequence). The CDR3 is CASSESGTNGGTDTQYF. The CDR3 coding sequence is TGCGCCAGCAGTGAGAGTGGGACTAACGGGGGCACAGATACGCAGTATTTT.

This clonotype was seen many times. The rearrangement uses TRBV7-2 and TRBJ2-3, with D tentatively TRBD1 or TRBD2 (6 bases each). V lost 6 bases and J lost 8, with 21 bases in between. CDR3 length equals 15 residues. Germline CDR1 SGHTA, CDR2 FQGNSA. In nucleotides, the CDR3 is TGTGCCAGCAGTGGCGGGGACATCCCCGGGGGTACGCAGTATTTT. Translated: CASSGGDIPGGTQYF.

This clonotype appeared a few times. The rearrangement links TRBV9 to TRBJ2-7, with D perhaps matching TRBD2 (5 bases). The V gene's germline CDR1 is SGDLS and CDR2 YYNGEE. Trimming pared 4 bases from V and 6 bases from J, leaving 17 bases between. CDR3 length equals 14 residues. CDR3 nucleotide sequence: TGTGCCAGCAGCACAGACGGAGGACTCGGCGAGCAGTACTTC. This gives the protein CASSTDGGLGEQYF.

In this sample, this clonotype turned up a few times. The V and J genes are TRBV5-1 and TRBJ2-3; D may be TRBD1 (5 bases). The CDR3 runs to 15 residues. The germline CDR1 and CDR2 sequences are SGHRS and YFSETQ. The V and J ends lost 0 bases and 8 bases respectively, with 16 bases between them. CDR3 loop: CASSLDSSSRGTQYF. Here the CDR3 DNA reads TGCGCCAGCAGCTTGGACAGCTCCTCAAGGGGTACGCAGTATTTT.

CDR3 sequence reads: CASSVGRSGYNEQFF. The CDR3 region has the DNA TGTGCCAGCAGTGTTGGGAGGTCGGGCTACAATGAGCAGTTCTTC. The chain uses TRBV2 and TRBJ2-1, with D possibly being TRBD2 (6 bases). Trimming took off 4 bases at V and 3 bases at J, with 13 bases between the two ends. CDR3 length: 15 residues. Per germline, CDR1 SNHLY and CDR2 FYNNEI. Variable domain in full (rest from reference TRBV2 and TRBJ2-1): EPEVTQTPSHQVTQMGQEVILRCVPISNHLYFYWYRQILGQKVEFLVSFYNNEISEKSEIFDDQFSVERPDGSNFTLKIRSTKLEDSAMYFCASSVGRSGYNEQFFGPGTRLTVL.

This clonotype showed up many times. The rearrangement joins TRBV5-1 to TRBJ1-2; maybe TRBD1 (5 bases). Trimming removed 0 bases from V and 8 bases from J, with 20 bases in between. This CDR3 is 16 amino acids long. Germline V gene data show CDR1 as SGHRS and CDR2 as YFSETQ. The CDR3 reads CASSLESGRQLEGYTF. The CDR3 nucleotides are TGCGCCAGCAGCTTGGAATCCGGACGACAGCTAGAAGGCTACACCTTC.

The chain recombines TRBV28 with TRBJ2-1; 7 bases align to TRBD2. CDR3 size: 14 residues. V lost 5 bases to trimming and J lost 8 bases; unmatched junction nucleotides: 9. CDR1 and CDR2 (germline): MDHEN, SYDVKM. The CDR3 here is CASSARTSADEQFF. CDR3 nucleotides: TGTGCCAGCAGTGCGCGGACTAGTGCGGATGAGCAGTTCTTC. Full variable domain (rest looked up from reference TRBV28 and TRBJ2-1): DVKVTQSSRYLVKRTGEKVFLECVQDMDHENMFWYRQDPGLGLRLIYFSYDVKMKEKGDIPEGYSVSREKKERFSLILESASTNQTSMYLCASSARTSADEQFFGPGTRLTVL.

This clonotype was counted only a few times. The CDR3 nucleotides are TGTGCCAATCTTTCCGGGCCCTCCTACGAGCAGTACTTC. Residues: CANLSGPSYEQYF. The chain combines TRBV24-1 with TRBJ2-7; D gene uncertain. The germline V gene has CDR1 KGHDR and CDR2 SFDVKD. The V end was cut by 11 bases, the J end by 0 bases, with 13 bases between. There are 13 residues in the CDR3.

The chain couples TRBV4-1 to TRBJ2-5; TRBD2 might be the D (6 bases). This CDR3 comprises 16 residues. V lost 3 bases, J lost 2 bases, and 16 bases lay in between. Germline-derived CDR1 and CDR2 are MGHRA and YSYEKL. CDR3 DNA: TGCGCCAGCAGCCACCTAGGTTTAGCGGAACAAGAGACCCAGTACTTC. Its translation is CASSHLGLAEQETQYF.

This clonotype was seen a handful of times. The rearrangement uses TRBV9 and TRBJ2-1; 7 nucleotides match TRBD2. This CDR3 contains 15 residues. Trimming removed 0 bases from V and 8 bases from J; junction bases left unmatched: 8. The germline V gene encodes CDR1 SGDLS and CDR2 YYNGEE. The CDR3 region has the DNA TGTGCCAGCAGCGTAGTAGCTAGCGGACTCGATGAGCAGTTCTTC. It is translated as CASSVVASGLDEQFF.

This clonotype was picked up a small number of times. The rearrangement uses TRBV27 and TRBJ2-1; 10 bases are a match to TRBD2. Losses at the gene ends were 5 bases for V and 5 bases for J; bases not matched to a gene: 6. The germline gives CDR1 MNHEY, CDR2 SMNVEV (reference sequence). This CDR3 is built from 15 residues. In nucleotides, the CDR3 is TGTGCCAGCAGTACCGGGACTAGCGCCCACAATGAGCAGTTCTTC. This gives the protein CASSTGTSAHNEQFF.

The chain employs TRBV3-1 and TRBJ2-2; 7 nucleotides line up with TRBD1. Looked up from germline, CDR1 is LGHDT and CDR2 is YNNKEL (reference sequence). V lost 6 bases, J lost 6 bases, and 13 bases stayed unmatched. The CDR3 is 16 amino acids. CDR3 sequence: CASSETGRKGSGELFF. CDR3 DNA sequence: TGTGCCAGCAGTGAGACAGGGAGAAAGGGCTCCGGGGAGCTGTTTTTT.

The CDR3 DNA is TGTGCCAGCTGGGACTACACGATTAACACCTACGAGCAGTACTTC. It codes for CASWDYTINTYEQYF. The V call is TRBV21-1, the J call TRBJ2-5; TRBD2 is taken as the D call from the table, unchecked against the DNA. The J call may be incorrect, as the DNA end agrees better with TRBJ2-7. TRBV21-1 is annotated as a pseudogene. The CDR3 extends over 15 amino acids.